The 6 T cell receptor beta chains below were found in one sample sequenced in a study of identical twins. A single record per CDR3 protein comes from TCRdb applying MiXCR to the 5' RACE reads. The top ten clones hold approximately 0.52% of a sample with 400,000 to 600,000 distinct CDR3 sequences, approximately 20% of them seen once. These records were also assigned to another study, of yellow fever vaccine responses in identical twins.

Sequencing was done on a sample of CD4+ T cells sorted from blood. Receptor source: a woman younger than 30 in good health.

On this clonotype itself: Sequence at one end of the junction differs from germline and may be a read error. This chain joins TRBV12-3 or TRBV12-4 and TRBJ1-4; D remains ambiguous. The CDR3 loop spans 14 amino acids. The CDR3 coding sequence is TGTGCCGGCAGTTTAGGGTTGGCTAATGAAAAACTGTTTTTT. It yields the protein CAGSLGLANEKLFF.

In DNA form, the CDR3 reads TGTGCCAGAGCACTGACACCAGTGAGGTTCTTC. It yields the protein CARALTPVRFF. The V and J genes are TRBV6-9 and TRBJ2-1, with no clear D. The CDR3 is made up of 11 amino acids. Germline loops: CDR1 MNHGY, CDR2 SVAAGI. V shed 9 bases and J shed 15 bases, with 18 bases lying between them.

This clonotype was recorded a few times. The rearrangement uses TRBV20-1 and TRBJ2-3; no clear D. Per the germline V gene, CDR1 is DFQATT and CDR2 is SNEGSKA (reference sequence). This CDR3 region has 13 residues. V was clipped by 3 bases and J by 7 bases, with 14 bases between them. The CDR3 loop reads CSASAGDRYTQYF. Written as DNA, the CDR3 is TGCAGTGCTAGTGCTGGAGACCGGTATACGCAGTATTTT.

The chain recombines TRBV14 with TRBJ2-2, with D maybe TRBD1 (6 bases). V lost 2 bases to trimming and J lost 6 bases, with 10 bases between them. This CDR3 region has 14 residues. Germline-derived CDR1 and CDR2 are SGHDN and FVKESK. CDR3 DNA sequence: TGTGCCAGCAGCCAACAACAGGGTCCCGGGGAGCTGTTTTTT. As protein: CASSQQQGPGELFF.

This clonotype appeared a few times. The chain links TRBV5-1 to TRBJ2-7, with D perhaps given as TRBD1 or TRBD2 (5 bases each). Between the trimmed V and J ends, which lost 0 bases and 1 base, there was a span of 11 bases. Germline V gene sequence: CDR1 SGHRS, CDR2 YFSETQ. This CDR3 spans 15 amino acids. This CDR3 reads CASSLGGTSSYEQYF. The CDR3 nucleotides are TGCGCCAGCAGCTTGGGGGGGACCTCATCCTACGAGCAGTACTTC.

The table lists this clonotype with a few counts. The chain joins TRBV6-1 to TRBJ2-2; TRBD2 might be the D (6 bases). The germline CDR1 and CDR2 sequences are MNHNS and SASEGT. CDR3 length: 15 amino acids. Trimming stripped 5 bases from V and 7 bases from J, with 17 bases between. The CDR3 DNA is TGTGCCAGCAGTAAGGGACTCACCACCGGCGGGGAGCTGTTTTTT. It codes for CASSKGLTTGGELFF.